Listed here are 2 T cell receptor beta chains from one sample, sequenced in a study of blood T cell repertoires in COVID-19. TCRdb keeps only in-frame clones here, not all; method: immunoSEQ multiplex PCR. This table holds hundreds of thousands of clones, almost 90% found once. Sequenced material: PBMCs or T cells enriched from blood (not recorded which). All receptors come from a woman aged 45-65 years with acute COVID-19.

J is TRBJ2-3 and V is TRBV27; maybe TRBD1 (6 bases). The V end was cut by 3 bases, the J end by 7 bases, with 8 bases between. This CDR3 comprises 12 residues. Germline values: CDR1 MNHEY, CDR2 SMNVEV (reference sequence). CDR3 residues: CASSFRGNTQYF. The CDR3 DNA reads TGTGCCAGCAGTTTCAGGGGTAATACGCAGTATTTT.

The V and J genes are TRBV28 and TRBJ2-4; D call uncertain. The CDR3 is 12 residues long. V lost 3 bases and J 9 bases, leaving 9 bases between the germline ends. CDR1 is MDHEN, CDR2 SYDVKM, per germline. DNA of the CDR3: TGTGCCAGCAGTTTTAGCTCCGTCATTCAGTACTTC. Protein sequence: CASSFSSVIQYF.